These 14 T cell receptor beta chains were sequenced from one sample in a study of T cells in localized non-small cell lung cancer. The data were produced by immunoSEQ multiplex PCR, yet TCRdb's version contains in-frame clones alone and is incomplete. The table shows approximately 800 clones, with 25% to 35% occurring only once. The material was lung tumor tissue, obtained before any cancer treatment. The receptor source for this set is a man between 40 and 75 years old with stage III lung adenocarcinoma.

By share, this clone counts as large. The genes are TRBV11-3 and TRBJ1-6; 10 nucleotides line up with TRBD1. Trimming at V came to 5 bases and at J to 0 bases, leaving 4 bases not matched to a gene. Germline CDR1 reads SGHNT; CDR2 reads YENEEA. CDR3 size: 17 residues. This CDR3 is CASSHWTGGSYNSPLHF. As DNA, the CDR3 is TGTGCCAGCAGCCATTGGACAGGGGGCTCCTATAATTCACCCCTCCACTTT.

J is TRBJ2-6 and V is TRBV5-1, with a possible D match to TRBD2 (5 bases). This CDR3 comprises 14 residues. Trimming pared 0 bases from V and 12 bases from J, leaving 13 bases between. CDR1 is SGHRS, CDR2 YFSETQ, per germline. Here the CDR3 reads CASSLGTADGVLTF. Here the CDR3 DNA reads TGCGCCAGCAGCTTGGGAACAGCGGACGGCGTCCTGACTTTC.

This chain joins TRBV19 and TRBJ2-5; TRBD2 aligns across 9 bases. With V trimmed by 7 bases and J by 2 bases, 20 bases remained unmatched. The CDR3 has 19 amino acids. CDR1 is LNHDA and CDR2 is SQIVND in the germline V gene (reference sequence). The CDR3 nucleotides read TGTGCCAGTACCCACGGGAAGGGTAGCGGGGGAGGAAATCAAGAGACCCAGTACTTC. Amino acids: CASTHGKGSGGGNQETQYF.

This chain connects TRBV1 to TRBJ2-7; TRBD2, as called in the table, went unchecked against the DNA. TRBV1 corresponds to a pseudogene. CDR3 length: 15 residues. CDR3 DNA sequence: TGCGCCAGCAGTCCCCGGGGGGCCAGCCAAGGCGAGCAGTACTTC. Translated: CASSPRGASQGEQYF.

By sample fraction, this clone is medium-sized. The CDR3 spells CASSLASWAGYTF. CDR3 in DNA: TGTGCCAGCAGCCTTGCTTCCTGGGCCGGCTACACCTTC. The gene calls are TRBV9 and TRBJ1-2, with D hard to call. The CDR3 runs 13 residues. V lost 4 bases to trimming and J lost 8 bases, with 15 bases between them. CDR1 and CDR2 (germline): SGDLS, YYNGEE. Drawing the rest from reference TRBV9 and TRBJ1-2, the complete variable domain is DSGVTQTPKHLITATGQRVTLRCSPRSGDLSVYWYQQSLDQGLQFLIQYYNGEERAKGNILERFSAQQFPDLHSELNLSSLELGDSALYFCASSLASWAGYTFGSGTRLTVV.

This chain links TRBV9 with TRBJ2-1, with D unresolved. In germline, CDR1 is SGDLS, CDR2 YYNGEE. The V gene lost 0 bases and the J gene lost 10 bases, with 8 bases spanning the gap. CDR3 length: 12 amino acids. CDR3 amino acids: CASSVVSWEQFF. CDR3 nucleotide sequence: TGTGCCAGCAGCGTAGTTTCCTGGGAGCAGTTCTTC.

This clone was observed a few times. The chain couples TRBV11-3 to TRBJ2-5; 8 bases align to TRBD1. The V gene end was trimmed by 4 bases and the J gene end by 1 base; junction bases not matched to a gene: 5. This CDR3 spans 15 amino acids. Germline CDR1 SGHNT, CDR2 YENEEA. CDR3 nucleotides: TGTGCCAGCAGCTCGGGACAGGAAGCCCAAGAGACCCAGTACTTC. Its protein is CASSSGQEAQETQYF.

This clone has a single count. This chain connects TRBV5-1 to TRBJ2-1, with 10 positions matching TRBD1. V lost 2 bases to trimming and J lost 7 bases; unmatched junction nucleotides: 6. The germline gives CDR1 SGHRS, CDR2 YFSETQ. The CDR3 extends over 15 amino acids. The CDR3 DNA reads TGCGCCAGCAGCTTAGGGACAGGGGTTGGGAATGAGCAGTTCTTC. Translating gives CASSLGTGVGNEQFF.

Notes on this clone: One end of the junction varies from germline; a read error may be responsible. The V and J genes are TRBV6-8 and TRBJ2-4; 8 nucleotides agree with TRBD2. Germline V CDR1 and CDR2: MNHGY, SAAAGT. This CDR3 region has 16 residues. The chain's CDR3 is CAISVGGGSLGNIQYF. Written as DNA, the CDR3 is TGTGCCATCAGTGTTGGCGGGGGGAGTTTGGGAAACATTCAGTACTTC.

This clone qualifies as medium-sized. This rearrangement joins TRBV7-1 to TRBJ1-2, with 7 bases identical to TRBD1. TRBV7-1 carries the ORF label, with uncertain function. J gave up 4 bases and V 6 bases, and 5 bases lay outside the gene matches. The CDR3 is made up of 13 amino acids. The CDR3 coding sequence is TGTGCCAGCAGAGGGGGCAGGCCCTATGGCTACACCTTC. It codes for CASRGGRPYGYTF.

V is TRBV18 and J is TRBJ2-3, with no clear D. The germline V and J ends were trimmed by 2 bases and 3 bases, with 9 bases remaining between them. Germline V gene sequence: CDR1 KGHSH, CDR2 LQKENI. This CDR3 is 14 amino acids long. In DNA form, the CDR3 reads TGTGCCAGCTCACCAGTCGGCCAAACAGATACGCAGTATTTT. Protein sequence: CASSPVGQTDTQYF.

The V call is TRBV15, the J call TRBJ1-1; tentatively, D is TRBD1 (5 bases). Between the trimmed V and J ends, which lost 3 bases and 3 bases, there was a span of 14 bases. This CDR3 is built from 15 residues. Germline lookup yields CDR1 LNHNV and CDR2 YYDKDF (reference sequence). Here the CDR3 reads CATSRGGTMDTEAFF. DNA for the CDR3: TGTGCCACCAGCAGGGGGGGTACAATGGACACTGAAGCTTTCTTT.

As to this clone: At one of its ends the junction is not consistent with the germline gene, which may arise from a read error. The V gene is TRBV6-8, the J gene TRBJ2-2, with a tentative D call TRBD2 (6 bases). Germline lookup yields CDR1 MNHGY and CDR2 SAAAGT. The CDR3 runs 15 residues. The CDR3 DNA is TGTGCCATCAGTGGTAGCTTAGGAGGGGCCGGGGAGCTGTTTTTT. This gives the protein CAISGSLGGAGELFF.

The gene calls are TRBV1 and TRBJ2-5; TRBD2 was called by the table and not checked on the DNA. TRBV1 is assigned pseudogene status. The CDR3 length is 13 residues. For the CDR3, the DNA is TGCGCCAGCAGCCACGGGGATCAAGAGACCCAGTACTTC. It is translated as CASSHGDQETQYF.